The 26 T cell receptor beta chains below were found in one sample sequenced in a study of CD8+CD57+ T cells in acquired aplastic anemia. Genomic DNA constituted the template upon which TCR beta VDJ and CDR3 profiling was performed. TCRdb passed the reads through MiXCR, listing each CDR3 protein once. The sample holds about 190,000 distinct CDR3 sequences, around three fifths seen once. Sequencing was done on a sample of sorted CD4+, CD8+, or CD8+CD57+ T cells (not recorded which) from PBMCs. Every receptor here comes from a human donor with severe aplastic anemia or a healthy control (not recorded which).

V usage is TRBV9 and J usage is TRBJ1-1; unclear D gene. This CDR3 region has 15 residues. V gave up 0 bases and J gave up 2 bases, with 11 bases separating them. Germline V gene sequence: CDR1 SGDLS, CDR2 YYNGEE. In DNA, the CDR3 is TGTGCCAGCAGCGTAGACGGAGATCCTAACACTGAAGCTTTCTTT. Amino acid sequence: CASSVDGDPNTEAFF.

The chain uses TRBV7-8 and TRBJ2-2, with D possibly being TRBD2 (5 bases). The CDR3 spans 15 residues. The V gene lost 0 bases and the J gene lost 6 bases, with 11 bases spanning the gap. CDR1 SGHVS and CDR2 FQNEAQ come from the germline V gene. CDR3 loop: CASSLALGRAGELFF. The CDR3, as DNA: TGTGCCAGCAGCTTAGCGCTAGGGCGGGCCGGGGAGCTGTTTTTT.

The chain has TRBV2 and TRBJ1-4; D is undetermined. V was clipped by 2 bases and J by 8 bases, with 6 bases between them. The CDR3 has 12 residues. Per germline, CDR1 SNHLY and CDR2 FYNNEI. The CDR3: CASSELGEKLFF. The DNA of the CDR3 is TGTGCCAGCAGTGAATTAGGGGAAAAACTGTTTTTT.

The chain joins TRBV19 to TRBJ1-5, with 8 bases aligning to TRBD1. Trimming cost V 5 bases and J 5 bases; bases outside gene matches: 14. This CDR3 comprises 17 residues. The germline gives CDR1 LNHDA, CDR2 SQIVND (reference sequence). The CDR3 nucleotides read TGTGCCAGTAGTCCTCGACAGGGGCACTCCATCCATCAGCCCCAGCATTTT. Protein: CASSPRQGHSIHQPQHF. The whole variable domain, filled in from reference TRBV19 and TRBJ1-5, reads DGGITQSPKYLFRKEGQNVTLSCEQNLNHDAMYWYRQDPGQGLRLIYYSQIVNDFQKGDIAEGYSVSREKKESFPLTVTSAQKNPTAFYLCASSPRQGHSIHQPQHFGDGTRLSIL.

This clonotype came up many times. V usage is TRBV2 and J usage is TRBJ2-3, with 9 bases identical to TRBD2. CDR3 size: 15 residues. J lost 1 base, V lost 5 bases, and 4 bases had no gene match. Germline values: CDR1 SNHLY, CDR2 FYNNEI. The CDR3 DNA follows: TGTGCCAGCAGTTGGATAGCGGGGGGCACAGATACGCAGTATTTT. It encodes CASSWIAGGTDTQYF.

This clonotype was recorded many times. The V gene is TRBV12-3 or TRBV12-4, the J gene TRBJ1-4; D not resolved. The CDR3 sequence is 14 residues long. Trimming stripped 1 base from V and 6 bases from J, with 9 bases between. CDR3 amino acids: CASSLGAAYEKLFF. The CDR3 DNA reads TGTGCCAGCAGTTTAGGGGCTGCTTATGAAAAACTGTTTTTT.

The J gene is TRBJ2-3, the V gene TRBV20-1; D is perhaps TRBD1 (6 bases). Germline V gene lookup returns CDR1 DFQATT and CDR2 SNEGSKA (reference sequence). The CDR3 runs 13 residues. Trimming pared 0 bases from V and 3 bases from J, leaving 7 bases between. This CDR3 is CSARDGQTDTQYF. In nucleotides, the CDR3 is TGCAGTGCTAGAGATGGACAGACAGATACGCAGTATTTT.

The rearrangement uses TRBV7-8 and TRBJ2-7; 10 positions agree with TRBD1. The CDR3 covers 15 residues. The junction had 10 bases not matched to a gene; V was cut back by 5 bases and J by 6 bases. The germline V gene encodes CDR1 SGHVS and CDR2 FQNEAQ. This CDR3 is CASSPRPGQGTEQYF. CDR3 DNA sequence: TGTGCCAGCAGCCCGCGTCCGGGACAGGGGACCGAGCAGTACTTC. Drawing the rest from reference TRBV7-8 and TRBJ2-7, the complete variable domain is GAGVSQSPRYKVAKRGQDVALRCDPISGHVSLFWYQQALGQGPEFLTYFQNEAQLDKSGLPSDRFFAERPEGSVSTLKIQRTQQEDSAVYLCASSPRPGQGTEQYFGPGTRLTVT.

This chain connects TRBV7-9 to TRBJ2-7; 8 nucleotides match TRBD1. CDR3 length: 14 amino acids. Germline CDR1 is SEHNR and CDR2 is FQNEAQ (reference sequence). The trim removed 5 bases at V and 6 bases at J, leaving 9 bases unmatched. The CDR3 nucleotides read TGTGCCAGCAGCACGTACGGACAGGGTCCCGAGCAGTACTTC. Protein sequence: CASSTYGQGPEQYF.

This clonotype was counted between two and nine times. A read error is possible here, since a much larger clone lies one base away. V gene TRBV3-1 combines with J gene TRBJ2-5, with unresolved D. Germline V gene sequence: CDR1 LGHDT, CDR2 YNNKEL (reference sequence). The CDR3 spans 11 residues. The CDR3 loop reads CASSQEETRYF. The DNA of the CDR3 is TGTGCCAGCAGCCAAGAAGAGACCCGGTACTTC.

This clonotype showed up many times. V and J are TRBV11-2 and TRBJ2-7, with 7 nucleotides matching TRBD2. The CDR3 runs to 14 residues. V shed 5 bases, J shed 4 bases, and the junction held 8 bases outside the gene matches. Germline assignment: CDR1 SGHAT and CDR2 FQNNGV. As DNA, the CDR3 is TGTGCCAGCAGCCTCCAAGGGCGGGGGTACGAGCAGTACTTC. Its protein is CASSLQGRGYEQYF.

Here the CDR3 DNA reads TGCAGCGAAGGAGGGAAAGGGGACAATGAGCAGTTCTTC. Amino acid sequence: CSEGGKGDNEQFF. The V gene is TRBV29-1, the J gene TRBJ2-1; D is perhaps TRBD2 (6 bases). Germline V CDR1 and CDR2: SQVTM, ANQGSEA. CDR3 length: 13 amino acids. Trimming took off 7 bases at V and 5 bases at J, with 15 bases between the two ends.

This clonotype has ten or more counts. This chain joins TRBV24-1 and TRBJ2-5; possibly TRBD2 for D (6 bases). Per germline, CDR1 KGHDR and CDR2 SFDVKD. The V end was cut by 9 bases, the J end by 5 bases, with 15 bases between. The CDR3 is 13 residues long. CDR3 in amino acids: CATRRGPAETQYF. For the CDR3, the DNA is TGTGCCACCCGGAGGGGTCCAGCCGAGACCCAGTACTTC.

The chain recombines TRBV19 with TRBJ1-1; weak D call: TRBD1 (6 bases). CDR3 size: 16 residues. V dropped 11 bases and J dropped 2 bases, with 24 bases sitting between them. Germline V CDR1 and CDR2: LNHDA, SQIVND (reference sequence). As DNA, the CDR3 is TGTGCCTCTTATCCCAGTGCCGACAGGTTTAACACTGAAGCTTTCTTT. Its protein product is CASYPSADRFNTEAFF.

This clonotype was detected only once. The chain carries TRBV20-1 and TRBJ2-7; 9 bases align to TRBD1. The V gene's germline CDR1 is DFQATT and CDR2 SNEGSKA (reference sequence). Germline trimming cut 5 bases from V and 3 bases from J; bases unmatched to any gene: 5. This CDR3 region has 13 residues. The CDR3 DNA reads TGCAGTGCTCAGACAGGGGGGCTCTACGAGCAGTACTTC. Its translation is CSAQTGGLYEQYF.

The rearrangement joins TRBV2 to TRBJ2-1, with a tentative D call TRBD1 (6 bases). The CDR3 consists of 13 residues. The V end lost 5 bases, the J end lost 6 bases, and 11 bases lay between the germline ends. Germline V gene sequence: CDR1 SNHLY, CDR2 FYNNEI. The CDR3 DNA follows: TGTGCCAGCAGTCTACAGGGTTTCAATGAGCAGTTCTTC. Amino acid sequence: CASSLQGFNEQFF.

This clonotype appeared a few times. The chain is built from TRBV19 and TRBJ2-7, with 7 bases lining up with TRBD1. Germline CDR1 is LNHDA and CDR2 is SQIVND (reference sequence). CDR3 length: 14 residues. V gave up 6 bases and J gave up 3 bases; unmatched junction bases: 8. CDR3 loop: CASSPDRLFYEQYF. CDR3 bases: TGTGCCAGTAGCCCGGACAGGTTATTCTACGAGCAGTACTTC.

The rearrangement links TRBV10-3 to TRBJ1-2; 7 bases match TRBD1. V trimming: 10 bases; J trimming: 5 bases; junction bases outside the gene matches: 16. Per the germline V gene, CDR1 is ENHRY and CDR2 is SYGVKD. The CDR3 is 15 amino acids. CDR3 nucleotide sequence: TGTGCCACCGGAGCGACAGGGACACATCGATATGGCTACACCTTC. Its translation: CATGATGTHRYGYTF.

Many counts were recorded for this clonotype. This chain links TRBV7-9 with TRBJ2-1, with a tentative D call TRBD1 (6 bases). Per the germline V gene, CDR1 is SEHNR and CDR2 is FQNEAQ (reference sequence). V was trimmed by 5 bases and J by 6 bases, leaving 8 bases between them. The CDR3 has 12 residues. The CDR3, as DNA: TGTGCCAGCAGCACACAGGGCAATGAGCAGTTCTTC. Translating it yields CASSTQGNEQFF.

In regard to this clonotype: A read error is likely, as this CDR3 ends without the conserved phenylalanine or tryptophan. The limits of the CDR3 on the DNA are not certain, so only TCRdb's listed CDR3 is given. This rearrangement joins TRBV19 to TRBJ2-7; TRBD2, as called in the table, went unchecked against the DNA. The CDR3 comprises 10 residues, both ends counted. CDR1 is LNHDA, CDR2 SQIVND, per germline (reference sequence). The CDR3 loop reads CASSTGGLAG.

About this clonotype: This clone may be a read error of a much larger clone one base away. This sequence joins TRBV6-2 or TRBV6-3 and TRBJ2-7; D is ambiguous. Per the germline V gene, CDR1 is MNHEY and CDR2 is SVGEGT. V was pared by 3 bases and J by 3 bases, with 6 bases between. CDR3 length: 12 amino acids. The chain's CDR3 is CASSYGIYEQYF. The CDR3 DNA sequence: TGTGCCAGCAGTTATGGCATCTACGAGCAGTACTTC.

The chain couples TRBV20-1 to TRBJ2-5, with D possibly TRBD2 on 6 matching bases. V was clipped by 8 bases and J by 7 bases, with 11 bases between them. Germline lookup yields CDR1 DFQATT and CDR2 SNEGSKA (reference sequence). The CDR3 totals 10 residues. The CDR3 reads CSPWRGTQYF. As DNA, the CDR3 is TGCAGTCCCTGGCGGGGGACCCAGTACTTC.

The CDR3 region has the DNA TGTGCCAGCAGTTGGGATGGGGCCACAAATTCACCCCTCCACTTT. It encodes CASSWDGATNSPLHF. J is TRBJ1-6 and V is TRBV12-3 or TRBV12-4; D possibly corresponds to TRBD1 (5 bases). The length of the CDR3 is 15 residues. Deletions cut 4 bases from V and 7 bases from J, with 14 bases between.

The V and J genes are TRBV7-3 and TRBJ2-3, with D perhaps TRBD2 (6 bases). Germline V gene lookup returns CDR1 SGHTA and CDR2 FQGTGA. Trimming took off 5 bases at V and 0 bases at J, with 12 bases between the two ends. The CDR3 consists of 15 residues. Here the CDR3 DNA reads TGTGCCAGCAGCCAAAGCGCGGGGAGCACAGATACGCAGTATTTT. Its translation is CASSQSAGSTDTQYF.

The genes are TRBV13 and TRBJ2-1; TRBD1 or TRBD2 may be the D gene (5 bases each). This CDR3 has 15 residues. From germline, CDR1 is PRHDT and CDR2 FYEKMQ (reference sequence). V shed 5 bases and J shed 2 bases, with 13 bases lying between them. CDR3 sequence (DNA): TGTGCCAGCAGCATCCGGGACGGGCCCTACAATGAGCAGTTCTTC. It encodes CASSIRDGPYNEQFF.

The chain employs TRBV9 and TRBJ2-7, with D maybe TRBD1 (5 bases). The ends were cut back, 1 base at V and 4 bases at J, with 21 bases in the middle. The CDR3 is made up of 17 amino acids. The germline V gene has CDR1 SGDLS and CDR2 YYNGEE. CDR3 in amino acids: CASSVRAEVGREYEQYF. CDR3 sequence (DNA): TGTGCCAGCAGCGTAAGAGCAGAAGTAGGCAGGGAATACGAGCAGTACTTC.